Sequencing of this T cell receptor (beta chain) was carried out in a study of PD-1 blockade in classical Hodgkin lymphoma. Clones were sequenced by immunoSEQ multiplex PCR, and TCRdb holds only the in-frame ones, with some missing. The table lists more than 10,000 clones, about 91% of them singletons, with under 12% in the top ten. Germline CDR1 is SEHNR and CDR2 is FQNEAQ (reference sequence). Trimming removed 1 base from V and 2 bases from J, with 7 bases in between. This CDR3 region has 14 residues. Each and every patient relapsed after autologous stem cell transplantation, and patients got differing brentuximab vedotin exposure.

Source: peripheral blood mononuclear cells (PBMCs), taken at baseline. The clonotype comes from a human donor with classical Hodgkin lymphoma. J is TRBJ2-3 and V is TRBV7-9; no reliable D call. This chain's CDR3 is CASSLGAATDTQYF. DNA of the CDR3: TGTGCCAGCAGCTTAGGGGCAGCCACAGATACGCAGTATTTT.